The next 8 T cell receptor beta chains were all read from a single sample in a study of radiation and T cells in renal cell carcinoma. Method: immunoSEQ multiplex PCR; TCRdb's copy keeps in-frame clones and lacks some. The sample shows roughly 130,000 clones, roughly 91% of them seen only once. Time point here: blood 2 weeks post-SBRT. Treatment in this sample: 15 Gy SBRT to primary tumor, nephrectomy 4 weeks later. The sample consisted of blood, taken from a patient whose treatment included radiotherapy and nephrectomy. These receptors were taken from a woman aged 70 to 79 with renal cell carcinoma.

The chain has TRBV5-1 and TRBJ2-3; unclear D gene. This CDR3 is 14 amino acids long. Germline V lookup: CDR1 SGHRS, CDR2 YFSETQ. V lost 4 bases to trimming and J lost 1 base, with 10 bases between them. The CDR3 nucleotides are TGCGCCAGCAGCGGCGGCACAGGCACAGATACGCAGTATTTT. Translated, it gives CASSGGTGTDTQYF.

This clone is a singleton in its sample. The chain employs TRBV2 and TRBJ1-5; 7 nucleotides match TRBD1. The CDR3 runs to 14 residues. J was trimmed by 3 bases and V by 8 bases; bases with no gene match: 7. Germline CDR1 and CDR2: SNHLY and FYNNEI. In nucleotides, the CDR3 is TGTGCCAGCGGGGGACAGAAAAACAATCAGCCCCAGCATTTT. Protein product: CASGGQKNNQPQHF.

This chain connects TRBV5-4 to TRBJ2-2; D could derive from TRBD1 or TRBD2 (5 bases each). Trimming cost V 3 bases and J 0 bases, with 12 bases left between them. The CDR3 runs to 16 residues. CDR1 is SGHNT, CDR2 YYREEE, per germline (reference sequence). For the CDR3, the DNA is TGTGCCAGCAGCTCCGGGGCTAGACCGAACACCGGGGAGCTGTTTTTT. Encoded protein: CASSSGARPNTGELFF.

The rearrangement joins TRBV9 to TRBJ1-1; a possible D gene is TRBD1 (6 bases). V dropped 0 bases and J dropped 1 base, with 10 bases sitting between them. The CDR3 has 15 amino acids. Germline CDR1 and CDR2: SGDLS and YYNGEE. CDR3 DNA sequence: TGTGCCAGCAGCGTAGGACAGGTTGGGAACACTGAAGCTTTCTTT. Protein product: CASSVGQVGNTEAFF.

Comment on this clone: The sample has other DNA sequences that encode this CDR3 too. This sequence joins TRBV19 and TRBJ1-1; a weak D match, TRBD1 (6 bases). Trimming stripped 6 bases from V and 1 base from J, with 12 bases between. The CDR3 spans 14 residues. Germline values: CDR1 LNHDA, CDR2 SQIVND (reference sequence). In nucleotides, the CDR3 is TGTGCCAGTAGCCCAACAGGGCCGAACACTGAAGCTTTCTTT. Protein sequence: CASSPTGPNTEAFF.

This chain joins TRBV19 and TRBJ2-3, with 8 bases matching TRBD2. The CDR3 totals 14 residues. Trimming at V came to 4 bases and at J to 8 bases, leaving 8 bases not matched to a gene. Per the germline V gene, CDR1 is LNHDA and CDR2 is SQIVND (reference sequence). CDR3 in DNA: TGTGCCAGTAGTACCTTCGGGGGGGCAGGTACGCAGTATTTT. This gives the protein CASSTFGGAGTQYF.

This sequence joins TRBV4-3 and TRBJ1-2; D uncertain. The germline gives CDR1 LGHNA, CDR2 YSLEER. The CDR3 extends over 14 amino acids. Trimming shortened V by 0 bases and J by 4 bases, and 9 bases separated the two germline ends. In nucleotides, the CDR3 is TGCGCCAGCAGCCAAGATTCTCTTTCCTATGGCTACACCTTC. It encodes CASSQDSLSYGYTF.

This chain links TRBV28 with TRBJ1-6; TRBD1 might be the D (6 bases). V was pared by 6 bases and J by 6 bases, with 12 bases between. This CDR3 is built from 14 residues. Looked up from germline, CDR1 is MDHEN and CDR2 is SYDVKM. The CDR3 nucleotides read TGTGCCAGCAGCTTGACAGGTGGTAATTCACCCCTCCACTTT. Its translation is CASSLTGGNSPLHF.